These 27 T cell receptor beta chains were all obtained from the same sample, sequenced in a study of circulating and synovial CD4+ cells in juvenile arthritis. Sequencing was performed with immunoSEQ multiplex PCR; in TCRdb, only in-frame clones are kept and a portion is missing. The top ten clones hold about 0.19% of a sample with tens of thousands of clones, roughly 95% of them seen once. Sequenced: CD4+ T cells from blood. The source is a human donor with juvenile idiopathic arthritis.

For this clone: One end of the junction does not line up with germline, which may come from a read error. This specimen includes other DNA sequences encoding the same CDR3. This sequence joins TRBV6-1 and TRBJ1-6, with 7 bases identical to TRBD1. The CDR3 loop spans 13 amino acids. Germline CDR1 reads MNHNS; CDR2 reads SASEGT. CDR3 sequence reads: CASSRDSYSPLHF. The CDR3, as DNA: TGTGCCAGCAGCCGGGACAGCTATTCCCCCCTCCACTTT.

The V and J genes are TRBV4-2 and TRBJ2-1; no clear D. With 5 bases removed from V and 7 bases from J, the gap between germline ends came to 12 bases. Germline V gives CDR1 LGHNA, CDR2 YNFKEQ. The CDR3 has 13 residues. The CDR3 here is CASSSQTNNEQFF. The CDR3 DNA follows: TGTGCCAGCAGCTCGCAAACTAATAATGAGCAGTTCTTC.

This rearrangement joins TRBV29-1 to TRBJ1-2, with D perhaps matching TRBD1 (5 bases). The CDR3 covers 12 residues. Germline CDR1 is SQVTM and CDR2 is ANQGSEA. Trimming removed 3 bases from V and 4 bases from J, with 9 bases in between. DNA of the CDR3: TGCAGCGTTGACAGGGCGAGCTATGGCTACACCTTC. Translated, it gives CSVDRASYGYTF.

This chain connects TRBV5-4 to TRBJ2-3, with 9 bases lining up with TRBD1. The germline V gene has CDR1 SGHNT and CDR2 YYREEE (reference sequence). This CDR3 region has 16 residues. Trimming at V came to 4 bases and at J to 3 bases, leaving 9 bases not matched to a gene. The CDR3 is CASSAGTGIGTDTQYF. The CDR3 DNA reads TGTGCCAGCAGCGCCGGGACAGGGATTGGGACAGATACGCAGTATTTT.

In regard to this clone: This same CDR3 is encoded by further DNA sequences in the sample. The chain joins TRBV5-8 to TRBJ1-6, with D uncertain. V lost 2 bases and J 8 bases, leaving 11 bases between the germline ends. Germline lookup yields CDR1 SGHTS and CDR2 YDEGEE. The CDR3 is 14 amino acids. Written as DNA, the CDR3 is TGTGCCAGCAGCTTCGGTTGGAGCCATTCACCCCTCCACTTT. Its protein product is CASSFGWSHSPLHF.

The chain combines TRBV9 with TRBJ2-1; D may be TRBD1 (5 bases). From germline, CDR1 is SGDLS and CDR2 YYNGEE. The CDR3 loop spans 11 amino acids. Trimming removed 4 bases at V and 13 bases at J, with 12 bases between. In nucleotides, the CDR3 is TGTGCCAGCAGCAACGGAAGGGGACAGTTCTTC. This translates into CASSNGRGQFF. Full variable domain (missing parts from reference TRBV9 and TRBJ2-1): DSGVTQTPKHLITATGQRVTLRCSPRSGDLSVYWYQQSLDQGLQFLIQYYNGEERAKGNILERFSAQQFPDLHSELNLSSLELGDSALYFCASSNGRGQFFGPGTRLTVL.

This chain links TRBV11-3 with TRBJ2-7; no definite D call. The CDR3 is 13 amino acids. The V end lost 0 bases, the J end lost 3 bases, and 6 bases lay between the germline ends. Germline V gene data show CDR1 as SGHNT and CDR2 as YENEEA. CDR3 region: CASSLDVSYEQYF. The CDR3 nucleotides read TGTGCCAGCAGCTTAGATGTCAGCTACGAGCAGTACTTC.

The rearrangement links TRBV18 to TRBJ1-5, with TRBD1 as a possible D gene (6 bases). The CDR3 spans 17 residues. Germline V gives CDR1 KGHSH, CDR2 LQKENI. Trimming cost V 5 bases and J 2 bases, with 19 bases left between them. In nucleotides, the CDR3 is TGTGCCAGCTCAATAATTTCCGGGACACTGGGCAATCAGCCCCAGCATTTT. Residues: CASSIISGTLGNQPQHF.

This clone was seen a single time. The chain has TRBV6-5 and TRBJ1-5; 8 nucleotides align to TRBD1. V lost 6 bases and J lost 6; bases outside the gene matches: 4. Germline V lookup: CDR1 MNHEY, CDR2 SVGAGI. CDR3 length equals 13 residues. CDR3 bases: TGTGCCAGCAGCCCACAGGGGGGTCAGCCCCAGCATTTT. Translating gives CASSPQGGQPQHF.

The V gene is TRBV23-1, the J gene TRBJ1-2, with TRBD1 identical over 8 bases. TRBV23-1 is an ORF; its function is uncertain. After removal of 0 bases from V and 8 bases from J, the junction contained 14 bases not matched to a gene. CDR3 length equals 17 residues. The CDR3 loop is CASSQSGRDRTIDGYTF. The CDR3 DNA follows: TGCGCCAGCAGTCAATCGGGGCGGGACAGGACAATCGACGGCTACACCTTC.

This rearrangement joins TRBV10-3 to TRBJ1-2; possibly TRBD1 for D (5 bases). The CDR3 is 13 residues long. With 4 bases removed from V and 1 base from J, the gap between germline ends came to 7 bases. Germline lookup yields CDR1 ENHRY and CDR2 SYGVKD. CDR3 sequence: CAISGTGNYGYTF. CDR3 nucleotide sequence: TGTGCCATCAGTGGTACAGGTAACTATGGCTACACCTTC.

The genes are TRBV18 and TRBJ1-1; the D gene is possibly TRBD1 (5 bases). Looked up from germline, CDR1 is KGHSH and CDR2 is LQKENI. The CDR3 covers 14 residues. Between the trimmed V and J ends, which lost 3 bases and 3 bases, there was a span of 11 bases. CDR3 in amino acids: CASSPGPGDTEAFF. For the CDR3, the DNA is TGTGCCAGCTCACCCGGGCCGGGGGACACTGAAGCTTTCTTT.

V is TRBV4-2 and J is TRBJ1-2; D not certain. The CDR3 is 13 residues long. Germline CDR1 is LGHNA and CDR2 is YNFKEQ. Trimming took 0 bases from V and 5 from J, leaving 7 bases between them. CDR3 bases: TGTGCCAGCAGCCAAGAGTACTTTTATGGCTACACCTTC. Translating it yields CASSQEYFYGYTF.

The J gene is TRBJ2-1, the V gene TRBV5-1; 9 positions match TRBD2. CDR1 is SGHRS, CDR2 YFSETQ, per germline. V dropped 4 bases and J dropped 1; count of bases not matched to a gene: 6. This CDR3 has 16 residues. The CDR3 region is CASSLSAGGSYNEQFF. In DNA, the CDR3 is TGCGCCAGCAGCCTCTCAGCGGGAGGATCCTACAATGAGCAGTTCTTC.

The V gene is TRBV28, the J gene TRBJ1-4, with unresolved D. This CDR3 comprises 14 residues. Germline V gene lookup returns CDR1 MDHEN and CDR2 SYDVKM. Trimming shortened V by 2 bases and J by 0 bases, and 4 bases separated the two germline ends. The CDR3 is CASSLATTNEKLFF. The CDR3 bases are TGTGCCAGCAGTTTAGCGACAACTAATGAAAAACTGTTTTTT.

J is TRBJ2-1 and V is TRBV7-9; D unresolved. Between the trimmed V and J ends, which lost 1 base and 4 bases, there was a span of 5 bases. This CDR3 is built from 13 residues. Germline-derived CDR1 and CDR2 are SEHNR and FQNEAQ (reference sequence). The CDR3 loop is CASSLGQYNEQFF. The CDR3 DNA reads as TGTGCCAGCAGCTTAGGACAATACAATGAGCAGTTCTTC.

The chain is built from TRBV7-2 and TRBJ1-3; TRBD1 agrees at 7 bases. V trimming: 4 bases; J trimming: 4 bases; junction bases outside the gene matches: 10. The CDR3 has 16 amino acids. Germline loops: CDR1 SGHTA, CDR2 FQGNSA. The CDR3 region is CASSYFGRGAGNTIYF. CDR3 bases: TGTGCCAGCAGCTATTTCGGCAGGGGGGCGGGAAACACCATATATTTT.

This clone was picked up one time. The chain carries TRBV14 and TRBJ2-7; D unclear. The CDR3 spans 14 residues. Looked up from germline, CDR1 is SGHDN and CDR2 is FVKESK. V was clipped by 0 bases and J by 5 bases, with 11 bases between them. CDR3 coding DNA: TGTGCCAGCAGCCAAGATAGCTTCATCCACGAGCAGTACTTC. This gives the protein CASSQDSFIHEQYF.

This chain connects TRBV29-1 to TRBJ2-5, with 8 bases identical to TRBD1. Germline CDR1 and CDR2: SQVTM and ANQGSEA. The trim removed 7 bases at V and 5 bases at J, leaving 6 bases unmatched. The CDR3 is 12 amino acids. CDR3 sequence: CSARGQAETQYF. The CDR3 region has the DNA TGCAGCGCCCGGGGACAGGCGGAGACCCAGTACTTC.

This clone was picked up one time. The J gene is TRBJ1-4, the V gene TRBV7-9, with TRBD1 matching 9 bases. Germline-derived CDR1 and CDR2 are SEHNR and FQNEAQ (reference sequence). The CDR3 runs 15 residues. The V and J ends lost 5 bases and 5 bases, in that order; junction bases with no gene match: 6. CDR3 sequence reads: CASSPPGQGNEKLFF. DNA of the CDR3: TGTGCCAGCAGCCCTCCGGGACAGGGAAATGAAAAACTGTTTTTT.

The chain carries TRBV5-4 and TRBJ2-5, with a tentative D call TRBD2 (7 bases). V gave up 4 bases and J gave up 5 bases, with 21 bases separating them. This CDR3 has 16 residues. Germline V gene sequence: CDR1 SGHNT, CDR2 YYREEE (reference sequence). CDR3 nucleotide sequence: TGTGCCAGCAGCCCGGGGGGCGGTGCCGGGGATGAGACCCAGTACTTC. Its protein product is CASSPGGGAGDETQYF.

The CDR3 DNA is TGCGCCAGCAGCTTTGCGGGACTCGACACAGATACGCAGTATTTT. Translated: CASSFAGLDTDTQYF. V usage is TRBV5-1 and J usage is TRBJ2-3, with D perhaps TRBD2 (6 bases). CDR1 is SGHRS, CDR2 YFSETQ, per germline. The CDR3 is 15 amino acids. Trimming took off 2 bases at V and 2 bases at J, with 12 bases between the two ends.

V usage is TRBV5-1 and J usage is TRBJ2-1, with TRBD2 identical over 13 bases. Germline trimming cut 5 bases from V and 7 bases from J; bases unmatched to any gene: 3. The CDR3 loop spans 14 amino acids. Germline values: CDR1 SGHRS, CDR2 YFSETQ. The DNA of the CDR3 is TGCGCCAGCAGAGGGACTAGCGGGGAAAATGAGCAGTTCTTC. Amino acids: CASRGTSGENEQFF.

The chain carries TRBV7-8 and TRBJ2-7; D not certain. Germline values: CDR1 SGHVS, CDR2 FQNEAQ. The CDR3 is made up of 13 amino acids. V lost 2 bases, J lost 2 bases, and 7 bases lay in between. Written as DNA, the CDR3 is TGTGCCAGCAGCTTATCACACACCTACGAGCAGTACTTC. It codes for CASSLSHTYEQYF.

The V call is TRBV16, the J call TRBJ1-5; D is undetermined. V was cut by 0 bases and J by 5 bases, with 5 bases left in between. CDR3 size: 13 residues. Germline-derived CDR1 and CDR2 are KGHSY and FQNENV. This chain's CDR3 is CASSQSTDQPQHF. Written as DNA, the CDR3 is TGTGCCAGCAGCCAATCAACGGATCAGCCCCAGCATTTT.

V gene TRBV18 combines with J gene TRBJ1-1, with TRBD1 matching 10 bases. Germline V gene lookup returns CDR1 KGHSH and CDR2 LQKENI. This CDR3 region has 15 residues. Trimming took 3 bases from V and 3 from J; bases not matched to a gene: 4. The CDR3 spells CASSPRGQGDTEAFF. In DNA, the CDR3 is TGTGCCAGCTCACCCCGTGGACAGGGGGACACTGAAGCTTTCTTT.

The chain is built from TRBV7-9 and TRBJ1-1, with a tentative D call TRBD1 (5 bases). The V end was cut by 1 base, the J end by 3 bases, with 12 bases between. The CDR3 has 15 residues. Per germline, CDR1 SEHNR and CDR2 FQNEAQ (reference sequence). This chain's CDR3 is CASSLDRWGDTEAFF. The CDR3 DNA follows: TGTGCCAGCAGCTTAGACCGGTGGGGGGACACTGAAGCTTTCTTT.